This T cell receptor beta chain was captured by sequencing in a study of blood T cell repertoires in COVID-19. Study context: The origin of the acute and convalescent COVID-19 samples was the United States, Italy and Spain. The cDNA or gDNA used as material had been derived from T cells, B-cell-depleted T cells, or PBMCs.

Per the original methods: Estimated nucleated cell counts came from reference gene primer amplification. Assay: immunoSEQ multiplex PCR; the TCRdb copy retains only in-frame clones and omits some. V, J and clone size are those of that table, while D and trimming were read from the DNA. The data contain approximately 280,000 clones, around 85% of them seen just once; the ten biggest clones take up roughly 5%. V was pared by 3 bases and J by 0 bases, with 5 bases between. The CDR3 covers 13 residues. Germline V lookup: CDR1 MDHEN, CDR2 SYDVKM. This chain connects TRBV28 to TRBJ1-2; no clear D. The sequenced sample consisted of peripheral blood. The receptor was isolated from a man between 45 and 60 years old with active or convalescent COVID-19. CDR3 sequence reads: CASSLASNYGYTF. The CDR3 DNA is TGTGCCAGCAGTTTGGCTTCTAACTATGGCTACACCTTC.